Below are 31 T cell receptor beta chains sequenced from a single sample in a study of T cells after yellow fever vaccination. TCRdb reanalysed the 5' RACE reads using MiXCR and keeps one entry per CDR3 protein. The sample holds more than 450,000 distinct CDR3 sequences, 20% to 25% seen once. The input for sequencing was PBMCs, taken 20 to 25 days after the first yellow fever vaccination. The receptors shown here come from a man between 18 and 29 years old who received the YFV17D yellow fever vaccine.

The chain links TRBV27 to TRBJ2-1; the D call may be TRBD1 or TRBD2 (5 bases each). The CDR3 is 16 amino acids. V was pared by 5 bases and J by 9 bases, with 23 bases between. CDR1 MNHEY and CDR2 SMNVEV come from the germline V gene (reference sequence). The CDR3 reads CASSATSGTLFFEQFF. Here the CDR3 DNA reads TGTGCCAGCAGTGCGACCTCGGGGACCCTTTTTTTTGAGCAGTTCTTC.

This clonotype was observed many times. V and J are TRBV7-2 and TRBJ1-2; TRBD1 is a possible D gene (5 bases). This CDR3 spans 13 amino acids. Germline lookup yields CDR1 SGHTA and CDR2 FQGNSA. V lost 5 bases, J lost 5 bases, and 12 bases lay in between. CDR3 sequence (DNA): TGTGCCAGCAGCCCAGGGCAGGCATATGGCTACACCTTC. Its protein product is CASSPGQAYGYTF.

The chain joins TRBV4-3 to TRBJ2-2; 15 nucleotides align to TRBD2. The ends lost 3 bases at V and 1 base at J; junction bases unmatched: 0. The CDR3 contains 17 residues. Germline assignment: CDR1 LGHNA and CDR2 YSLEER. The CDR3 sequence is CASSQGLAGGNTGELFF. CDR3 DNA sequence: TGCGCCAGCAGCCAGGGACTAGCGGGGGGGAACACCGGGGAGCTGTTTTTT.

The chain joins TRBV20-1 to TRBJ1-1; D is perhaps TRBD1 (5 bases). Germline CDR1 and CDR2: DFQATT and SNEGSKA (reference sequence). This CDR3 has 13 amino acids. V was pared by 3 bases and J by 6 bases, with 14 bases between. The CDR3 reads CSARFGAPSEAFF. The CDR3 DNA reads TGCAGTGCTAGGTTCGGGGCCCCGTCTGAAGCTTTCTTT.

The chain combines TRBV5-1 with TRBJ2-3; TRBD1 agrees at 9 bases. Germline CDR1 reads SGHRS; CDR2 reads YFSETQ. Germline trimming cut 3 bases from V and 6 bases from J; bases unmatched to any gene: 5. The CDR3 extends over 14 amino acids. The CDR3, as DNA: TGCGCCAGCAGCTGGGGACAGGGAAGTGATACGCAGTATTTT. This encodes CASSWGQGSDTQYF.

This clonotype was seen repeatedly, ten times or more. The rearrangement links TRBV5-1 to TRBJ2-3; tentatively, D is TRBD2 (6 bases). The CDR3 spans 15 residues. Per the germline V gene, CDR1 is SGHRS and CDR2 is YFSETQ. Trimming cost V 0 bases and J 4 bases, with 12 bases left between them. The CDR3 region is CASSLGGGEADTQYF. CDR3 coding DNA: TGCGCCAGCAGCTTGGGAGGCGGGGAGGCAGATACGCAGTATTTT.

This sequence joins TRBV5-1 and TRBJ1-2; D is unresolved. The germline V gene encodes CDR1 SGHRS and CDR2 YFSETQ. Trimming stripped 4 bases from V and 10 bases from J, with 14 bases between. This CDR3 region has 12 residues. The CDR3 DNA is TGCGCCAGCAGCCCCATCAATGGGGACTACACCTTC. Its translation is CASSPINGDYTF.

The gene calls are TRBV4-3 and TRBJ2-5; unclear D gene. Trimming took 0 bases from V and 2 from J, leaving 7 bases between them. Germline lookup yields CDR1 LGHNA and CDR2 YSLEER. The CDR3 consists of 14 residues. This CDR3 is CASSQDGLQETQYF. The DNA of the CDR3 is TGCGCCAGCAGCCAAGACGGCCTACAAGAGACCCAGTACTTC.

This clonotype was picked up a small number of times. CDR3 sequence reads: CASSQDHPGLKHTDTQYF. CDR3 nucleotides: TGCGCCAGCAGCCAGGACCATCCGGGACTGAAACACACAGATACGCAGTATTTT. This sequence joins TRBV4-1 and TRBJ2-3, with a tentative D call TRBD2 (6 bases). Trimming cost V 3 bases and J 2 bases, with 21 bases left between them. Looked up from germline, CDR1 is MGHRA and CDR2 is YSYEKL. The CDR3 consists of 18 residues.

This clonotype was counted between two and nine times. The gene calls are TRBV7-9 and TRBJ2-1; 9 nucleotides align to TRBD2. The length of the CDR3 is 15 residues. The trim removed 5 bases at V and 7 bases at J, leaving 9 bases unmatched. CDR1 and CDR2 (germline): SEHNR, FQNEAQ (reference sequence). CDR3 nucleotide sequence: TGTGCCAGCAGCCCCCCTGGCGGGGGGGTGAATGAGCAGTTCTTC. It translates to CASSPPGGGVNEQFF.

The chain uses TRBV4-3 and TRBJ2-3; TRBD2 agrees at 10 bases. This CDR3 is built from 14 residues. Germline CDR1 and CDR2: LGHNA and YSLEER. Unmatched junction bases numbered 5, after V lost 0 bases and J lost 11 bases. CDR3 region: CASSQEDSGGKQYF. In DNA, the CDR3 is TGCGCCAGCAGCCAAGAAGATAGCGGGGGGAAGCAGTATTTT.

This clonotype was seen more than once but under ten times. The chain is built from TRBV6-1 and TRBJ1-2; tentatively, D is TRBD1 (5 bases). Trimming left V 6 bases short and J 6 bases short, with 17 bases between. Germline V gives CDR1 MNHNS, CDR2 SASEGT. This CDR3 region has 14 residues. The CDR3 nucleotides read TGTGCCAGCAGCAATTACGGAGGGGTTGATGGCTACACCTTC. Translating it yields CASSNYGGVDGYTF.

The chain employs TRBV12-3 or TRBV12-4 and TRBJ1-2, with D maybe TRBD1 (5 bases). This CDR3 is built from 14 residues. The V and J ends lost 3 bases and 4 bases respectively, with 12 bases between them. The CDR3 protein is CASSFGQGGYGYTF. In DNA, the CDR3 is TGTGCCAGCAGTTTCGGTCAGGGTGGCTATGGCTACACCTTC.

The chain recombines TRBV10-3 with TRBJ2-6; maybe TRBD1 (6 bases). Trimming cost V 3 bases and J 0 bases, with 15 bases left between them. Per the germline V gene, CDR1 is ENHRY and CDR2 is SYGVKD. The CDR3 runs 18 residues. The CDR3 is CAISEQGSLTSGANVLTF. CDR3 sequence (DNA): TGTGCCATCAGTGAACAGGGCTCCCTTACCTCTGGGGCCAACGTCCTGACTTTC.

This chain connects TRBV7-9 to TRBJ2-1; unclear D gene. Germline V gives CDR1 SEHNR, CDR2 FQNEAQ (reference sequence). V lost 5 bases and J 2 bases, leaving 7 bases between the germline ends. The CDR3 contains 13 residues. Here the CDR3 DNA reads TGTGCCAGCAGCGAAGTGACCTACAATGAGCAGTTCTTC. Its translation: CASSEVTYNEQFF.

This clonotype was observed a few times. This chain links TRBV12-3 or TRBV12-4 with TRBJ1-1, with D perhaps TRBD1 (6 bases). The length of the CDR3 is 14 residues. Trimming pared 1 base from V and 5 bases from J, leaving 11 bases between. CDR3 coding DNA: TGTGCCAGCAGTTTAGGGGGGCAAGGGACTGAAGCTTTCTTT. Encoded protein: CASSLGGQGTEAFF.

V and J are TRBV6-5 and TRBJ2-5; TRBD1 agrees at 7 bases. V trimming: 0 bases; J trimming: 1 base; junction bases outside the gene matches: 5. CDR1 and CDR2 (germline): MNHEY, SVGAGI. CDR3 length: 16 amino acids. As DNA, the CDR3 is TGTGCCAGCAGTTACTCAGGGACAGCACTCCAAGAGACCCAGTACTTC. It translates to CASSYSGTALQETQYF.

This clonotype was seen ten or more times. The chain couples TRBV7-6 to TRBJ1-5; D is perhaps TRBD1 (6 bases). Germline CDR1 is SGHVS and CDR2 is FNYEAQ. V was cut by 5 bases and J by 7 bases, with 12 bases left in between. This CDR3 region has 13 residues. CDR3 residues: CASSRGGGQPQHF. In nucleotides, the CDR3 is TGTGCCAGCAGCCGGGGTGGGGGCCAGCCCCAGCATTTT.

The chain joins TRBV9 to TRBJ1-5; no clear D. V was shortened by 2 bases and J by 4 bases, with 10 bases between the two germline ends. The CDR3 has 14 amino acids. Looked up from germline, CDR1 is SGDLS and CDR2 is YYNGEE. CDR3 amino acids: CASSVSDGNQPQHF. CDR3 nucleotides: TGTGCCAGCAGCGTCTCGGACGGGAATCAGCCCCAGCATTTT. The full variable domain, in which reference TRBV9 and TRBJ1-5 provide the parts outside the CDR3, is DSGVTQTPKHLITATGQRVTLRCSPRSGDLSVYWYQQSLDQGLQFLIQYYNGEERAKGNILERFSAQQFPDLHSELNLSSLELGDSALYFCASSVSDGNQPQHFGDGTRLSIL.

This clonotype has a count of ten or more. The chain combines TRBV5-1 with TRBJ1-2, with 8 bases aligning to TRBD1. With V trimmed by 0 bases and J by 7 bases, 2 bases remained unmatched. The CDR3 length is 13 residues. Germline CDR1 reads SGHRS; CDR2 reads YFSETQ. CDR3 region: CASSLETGAGYTF. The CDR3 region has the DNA TGCGCCAGCAGCTTGGAGACAGGGGCTGGCTACACCTTC.

The CDR3 here is CASSFGASHYEQYF. In DNA, the CDR3 is TGTGCCAGCAGCTTCGGTGCTAGTCACTACGAGCAGTACTTC. This chain joins TRBV5-6 and TRBJ2-7; D unclear. Germline V gene data show CDR1 as SGHDT and CDR2 as YYEEEE. V lost 2 bases, J lost 3 bases, and 12 bases lay in between. The CDR3 contains 14 residues.

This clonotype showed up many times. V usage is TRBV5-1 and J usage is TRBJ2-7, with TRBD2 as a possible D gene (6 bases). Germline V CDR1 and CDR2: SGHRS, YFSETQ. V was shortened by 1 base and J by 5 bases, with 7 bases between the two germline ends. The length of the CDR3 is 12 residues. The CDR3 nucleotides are TGCGCCAGCAGCTTGAGGGAGGACGAGCAGTACTTC. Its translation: CASSLREDEQYF.

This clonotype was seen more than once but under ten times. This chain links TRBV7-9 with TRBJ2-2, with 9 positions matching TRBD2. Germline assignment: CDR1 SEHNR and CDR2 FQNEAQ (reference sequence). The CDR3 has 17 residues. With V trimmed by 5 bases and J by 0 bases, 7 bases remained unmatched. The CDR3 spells CASSPRASGTNTGELFF. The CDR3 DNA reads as TGTGCCAGCAGCCCCCGGGCTAGCGGGACGAACACCGGGGAGCTGTTTTTT.

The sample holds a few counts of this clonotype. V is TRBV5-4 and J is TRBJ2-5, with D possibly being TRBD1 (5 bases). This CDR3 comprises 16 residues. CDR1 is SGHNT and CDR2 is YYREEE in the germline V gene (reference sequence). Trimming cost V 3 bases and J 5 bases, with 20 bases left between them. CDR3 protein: CASSSPPDTRLETQYF. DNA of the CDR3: TGTGCCAGCAGCTCGCCCCCGGACACCCGTCTGGAGACCCAGTACTTC.

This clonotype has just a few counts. The CDR3 region is CASSLYTGTANTGELFF. CDR3 nucleotides: TGTGCCAGCAGCTTGTACACCGGGACAGCGAACACCGGGGAGCTGTTTTTT. V usage is TRBV5-8 and J usage is TRBJ2-2; 7 nucleotides agree with TRBD1. The CDR3 has 17 amino acids. Germline V gives CDR1 SGHTS, CDR2 YDEGEE. Unmatched junction bases numbered 6, after V lost 1 base and J lost 0 bases.

Here the CDR3 DNA reads TGTGCCAGCAGTTGGCGAGCGGGGGGACACACAGATACGCAGTATTTT. As protein: CASSWRAGGHTDTQYF. The chain joins TRBV27 to TRBJ2-3; 9 bases map to TRBD2. Germline V gene lookup returns CDR1 MNHEY and CDR2 SMNVEV (reference sequence). V dropped 4 bases and J dropped 2; count of bases not matched to a gene: 7. The CDR3 is made up of 16 amino acids.

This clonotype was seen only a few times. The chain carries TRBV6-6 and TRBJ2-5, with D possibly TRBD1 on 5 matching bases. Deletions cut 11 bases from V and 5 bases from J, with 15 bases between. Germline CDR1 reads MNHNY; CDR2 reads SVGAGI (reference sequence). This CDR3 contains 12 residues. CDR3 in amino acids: CAGSAGPETQYF. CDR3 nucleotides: TGTGCCGGATCCGCAGGGCCGGAGACCCAGTACTTC.

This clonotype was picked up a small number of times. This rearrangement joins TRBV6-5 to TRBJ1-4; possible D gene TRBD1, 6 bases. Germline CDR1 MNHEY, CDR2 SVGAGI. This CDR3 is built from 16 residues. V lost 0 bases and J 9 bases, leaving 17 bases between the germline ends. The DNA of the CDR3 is TGTGCCAGCAGTTACTCGACAGGTGGCGGGACCCAAAAACTGTTTTTT. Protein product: CASSYSTGGGTQKLFF.

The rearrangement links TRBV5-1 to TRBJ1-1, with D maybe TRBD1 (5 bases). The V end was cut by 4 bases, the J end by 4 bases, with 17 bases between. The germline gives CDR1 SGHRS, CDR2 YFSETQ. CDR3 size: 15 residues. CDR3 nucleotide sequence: TGCGCCAGCAGCCCTGGGAGGGGATGGATCACTGAAGCTTTCTTT. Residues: CASSPGRGWITEAFF.

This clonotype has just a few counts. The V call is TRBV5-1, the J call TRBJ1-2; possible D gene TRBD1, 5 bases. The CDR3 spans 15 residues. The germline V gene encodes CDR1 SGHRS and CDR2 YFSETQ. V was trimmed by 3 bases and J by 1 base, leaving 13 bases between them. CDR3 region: CASSSTGGVNYGYTF. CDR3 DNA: TGCGCCAGCAGCTCCACCGGGGGGGTTAACTATGGCTACACCTTC.

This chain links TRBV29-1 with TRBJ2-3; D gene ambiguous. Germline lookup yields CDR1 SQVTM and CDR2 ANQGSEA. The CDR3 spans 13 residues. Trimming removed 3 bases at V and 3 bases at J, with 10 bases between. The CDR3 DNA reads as TGCAGCGTTGAGGCAGGCACAACAGATACGCAGTATTTT. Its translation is CSVEAGTTDTQYF.